This T cell receptor (beta chain) was documented in a study of PD-L1 blockade in urothelial cancer. Study-wide background: Prior exposure to chemotherapy in patients amounted to 0 to 3 regimens received. The analyses of blood took place 3 weeks (second dose) and 6 weeks after treatment start. Blood gave a median approximately 130,000 T cells.

Samples spanned pretreatment and treatment, with 1 to 8 time points per patient. The CDR3 loop spans 17 amino acids. The germline V gene encodes CDR1 SGHRS and CDR2 YFSETQ. The V segment lost 3 bases and the J segment 6 bases; nucleotides outside the gene matches: 8. Generated by immunoSEQ multiplex PCR, the TCRdb table keeps only in-frame clones and is missing some. The data contain 60,000 or so clones, over 75% of them singletons. The V gene is TRBV5-1, the J gene TRBJ2-2, with 13 bases that match TRBD2. The sample here was PBMCs, taken around atezolizumab (anti-PD-L1) treatment. This clonotype originated in a man between 70 and 80 years old with urothelial cancer. As DNA, the CDR3 is TGCGCCAGCAGCTCGGGACTAGCGGGAATCGCTTCCGGGGAGCTGTTTTTT. Translation: CASSSGLAGIASGELFF.